Presented here are 28 T cell receptor beta chains from one specimen sequenced in a study of neurological immune-mediated disorders. MiXCR was run by TCRdb on the 5' RACE reads, yielding one entry per CDR3 protein. This sample yields under 75,000 distinct CDR3 sequences, of which 3% to 4% are seen a single time; approximately 7% belongs to the top ten. Sequencing input: PBMCs. These receptors all come from a woman aged 55-70 years with multiple sclerosis.

This clonotype was picked up many times. The chain is built from TRBV15 and TRBJ2-1; D gene uncertain. V was pared by 6 bases and J by 13 bases, with 22 bases between. The CDR3 is 14 residues long. Germline V gene lookup returns CDR1 LNHNV and CDR2 YYDKDF (reference sequence). The CDR3 sequence: CATSPRGEEEVQFF. The CDR3 coding sequence is TGTGCCACCAGTCCCCGAGGCGAGGAAGAGGTACAGTTCTTC.

There are many counts of this clonotype. This sequence joins TRBV11-1 and TRBJ2-1; D is perhaps TRBD1 (5 bases). Trimming removed 1 base at V and 10 bases at J, with 8 bases between. CDR3 length equals 12 residues. Germline V gives CDR1 SGHAT, CDR2 FQDESV (reference sequence). CDR3 in amino acids: CASSLEAGEQFF. The DNA of the CDR3 is TGTGCCAGCAGCTTAGAGGCAGGGGAGCAGTTCTTC.

This sequence joins TRBV5-1 and TRBJ2-3, with D possibly being TRBD2 (5 bases). V lost 5 bases and J lost 2, with 12 bases in between. This CDR3 comprises 14 residues. The V gene's germline CDR1 is SGHRS and CDR2 YFSETQ. The CDR3 nucleotides are TGCGCCAGCAGTACCCCCGGGGTCACAGATACGCAGTATTTT. Its protein product is CASSTPGVTDTQYF.

This clonotype was seen ten or more times. This may be a read error, as it is one base from a much larger clone. This rearrangement joins TRBV9 to TRBJ1-6; D not resolved. Germline-derived CDR1 and CDR2 are SGDLS and YYNGEE. The CDR3 sequence is 13 residues long. Written as DNA, the CDR3 is TGTGCCAGCAGCGAGGTTATCAATTCACCCCTCAACTTT. Protein product: CASSEVINSPLNF.

This clonotype was recorded at least ten times. The V gene is TRBV29-1, the J gene TRBJ2-7; no definite D call. CDR1 SQVTM and CDR2 ANQGSEA come from the germline V gene. The CDR3 is 11 amino acids. Trimming took 5 bases from V and 2 from J, leaving 7 bases between them. CDR3 residues: CSVMGPYEQYF. The CDR3 DNA is TGCAGCGTTATGGGTCCCTACGAGCAGTACTTC.

This clonotype was recorded many times. V is TRBV7-8 and J is TRBJ2-5; 7 nucleotides line up with TRBD1. The CDR3 has 14 residues. Trimming took 6 bases from V and 5 from J; bases not matched to a gene: 9. Germline V gene lookup returns CDR1 SGHVS and CDR2 FQNEAQ. The chain's CDR3 is CASSSYRGKETQYF. The CDR3 nucleotides are TGTGCCAGCAGTTCCTACAGGGGAAAGGAGACCCAGTACTTC. Variable domain in full (rest from reference TRBV7-8 and TRBJ2-5): GAGVSQSPRYKVAKRGQDVALRCDPISGHVSLFWYQQALGQGPEFLTYFQNEAQLDKSGLPSDRFFAERPEGSVSTLKIQRTQQEDSAVYLCASSSYRGKETQYFGPGTRLLVL.

As regards this clonotype: Just one base apart from a much larger clone, this may be a read error. The CDR3 DNA follows: TGCAGCGTTGGGCAGGGCCACGAGAAGTACTTC. Translating it yields CSVGQGHEKYF. The V gene is TRBV29-1, the J gene TRBJ2-7; D perhaps matches TRBD1 (5 bases). Per germline, CDR1 SQVTM and CDR2 ANQGSEA. The CDR3 runs 11 residues.

Ten or more counts support this clonotype. This chain links TRBV4-3 with TRBJ2-7, with D possibly TRBD2 on 6 matching bases. V lost 4 bases, J lost 3 bases, and 13 bases lay in between. This CDR3 spans 14 amino acids. CDR1 and CDR2 (germline): LGHNA, YSLEER. DNA of the CDR3: TGCGCCAGCAGCCTCGGTGTTAGCGGCTACGAGCAGTACTTC. It yields the protein CASSLGVSGYEQYF.

There are many counts of this clonotype. The gene calls are TRBV10-3 and TRBJ1-5; D remains unclear. V was shortened by 0 bases and J by 6 bases, with 15 bases between the two germline ends. There are 16 residues in the CDR3. Germline values: CDR1 ENHRY, CDR2 SYGVKD. For the CDR3, the DNA is TGTGCCATCAGTGAGTCGGTAGGGCGCCTCTTTCAGCCCCAGCATTTT. Its protein product is CAISESVGRLFQPQHF.

The table lists this clonotype with many counts. The genes are TRBV9 and TRBJ2-7, with a tentative D call TRBD1 (5 bases). The germline V gene has CDR1 SGDLS and CDR2 YYNGEE. The V and J ends lost 0 bases and 1 base respectively, with 8 bases between them. This CDR3 contains 14 residues. The CDR3 DNA sequence: TGTGCCAGCAGCGTAGATCAGGGTTCCTACGAGCAGTACTTC. The encoded protein is CASSVDQGSYEQYF.

This clonotype was seen many times. The V call is TRBV5-1, the J call TRBJ2-6, with D perhaps given as TRBD1 or TRBD2 (5 bases each). Germline CDR1 reads SGHRS; CDR2 reads YFSETQ. The CDR3 runs to 14 residues. Trimming shortened V by 7 bases and J by 4 bases, and 12 bases separated the two germline ends. In nucleotides, the CDR3 is TGCGCCAGCGGCCCCGGGGCCGGGGCCAACGTCCTGACTTTC. Amino acid sequence: CASGPGAGANVLTF. Looking up the rest from reference TRBV5-1 and TRBJ2-6 gives the full variable domain: KAGVTQTPRYLIKTRGQQVTLSCSPISGHRSVSWYQQTPGQGLQFLFEYFSETQRNKGNFPGRFSGRQFSNSRSEMNVSTLELGDSALYLCASGPGAGANVLTFGAGSRLTVL.

This clonotype was found many times. The chain joins TRBV20-1 to TRBJ2-2; D is unresolved. The CDR3 consists of 15 residues. The germline gives CDR1 DFQATT, CDR2 SNEGSKA (reference sequence). The V and J ends lost 7 bases and 4 bases respectively, with 19 bases between them. CDR3 sequence (DNA): TGCAGTGGAGGATTGCTCCCTACCATCACCGGGGAGCTGTTTTTT. Translated: CSGGLLPTITGELFF.

As concerns this clonotype: Since a much larger clone is just one base distant, this may be a read error. V gene TRBV2 combines with J gene TRBJ1-4; D unclear. CDR1 is SNHLY and CDR2 is FYNNEI in the germline V gene. The CDR3 is made up of 11 amino acids. With 6 bases removed from V and 8 bases from J, the gap between germline ends came to 7 bases. The CDR3 nucleotides are TGTGCCAGCAGAGCGTGGGAAAAACTGTTTTTT. This translates into CASRAWEKLFF.

This clonotype was picked up many times. The chain couples TRBV29-1 to TRBJ2-2; 7 bases fit TRBD2. J was trimmed by 2 bases and V by 6 bases; bases with no gene match: 3. The length of the CDR3 is 13 residues. CDR1 is SQVTM, CDR2 ANQGSEA, per germline. CDR3 coding DNA: TGCAGCGTAACTAGCGTTAACACCGGGGAGCTGTTTTTT. Translated: CSVTSVNTGELFF.

This clonotype has at least ten counts. This chain links TRBV7-9 with TRBJ2-5, with 11 bases matching TRBD2. The CDR3 length is 17 residues. CDR1 and CDR2 from the germline V gene are SEHNR and FQNEAQ (reference sequence). V gave up 2 bases and J gave up 1 base; unmatched junction bases: 6. CDR3: CASSLIALAGGQETQYF. DNA of the CDR3: TGTGCCAGCAGCTTAATTGCGCTAGCGGGGGGCCAAGAGACCCAGTACTTC. The whole variable domain, filled in from reference TRBV7-9 and TRBJ2-5, reads DTGVSQNPRHKITKRGQNVTFRCDPISEHNRLYWYRQTLGQGPEFLTYFQNEAQLEKSRLLSDRFSAERPKGSFSTLEIQRTEQGDSAMYLCASSLIALAGGQETQYFGPGTRLLVL.

In this sample, this clonotype turned up many times. This sequence joins TRBV5-1 and TRBJ2-5; 9 bases agree with TRBD1. The germline V gene encodes CDR1 SGHRS and CDR2 YFSETQ. CDR3 length: 14 amino acids. V lost 0 bases, J lost 4 bases, and 1 base stayed unmatched. Here the CDR3 reads CASSLEGQGETQYF. As DNA, the CDR3 is TGCGCCAGCAGCTTGGAGGGACAGGGAGAGACCCAGTACTTC.

V and J are TRBV14 and TRBJ2-7; a possible D gene is TRBD2 (6 bases). CDR3 length: 13 residues. V lost 1 base, J lost 2 bases, and 6 bases lay in between. From germline, CDR1 is SGHDN and CDR2 FVKESK. The CDR3 DNA follows: TGTGCCAGCAGCCAAGCGGGGGCCTACGAGCAGTACTTC. This codes for CASSQAGAYEQYF.

J is TRBJ1-2 and V is TRBV7-3, with 8 bases that match TRBD1. V shed 4 bases, J shed 8 bases, and the junction held 15 bases outside the gene matches. The CDR3 is made up of 16 amino acids. Germline lookup yields CDR1 SGHTA and CDR2 FQGTGA. CDR3 DNA: TGTGCCAGCAGCTCCCCATCAGGGGGCGCACCTATCGGCTACACCTTC. Encoded protein: CASSSPSGGAPIGYTF.

This clonotype was seen ten or more times. This chain links TRBV20-1 with TRBJ2-7, with D possibly being TRBD2 (7 bases). The CDR3 covers 15 residues. The germline V gene encodes CDR1 DFQATT and CDR2 SNEGSKA (reference sequence). Trimming took 0 bases from V and 4 from J, leaving 16 bases between them. The CDR3, as DNA: TGCAGTGCTAGAGATTCGAGGGGGGGCCAATACGAGCAGTACTTC. Its protein is CSARDSRGGQYEQYF.

This clonotype has at least ten counts. The rearrangement links TRBV9 to TRBJ1-2; 7 positions agree with TRBD1. This CDR3 spans 16 amino acids. Germline CDR1 and CDR2: SGDLS and YYNGEE. V dropped 0 bases and J dropped 4; count of bases not matched to a gene: 9. The CDR3 nucleotides read TGTGCCAGCAGCGTAGAAGCGGGACAGAGGACCTATGGCTACACCTTC. The encoded protein is CASSVEAGQRTYGYTF.

This clonotype was detected ten times or more. The chain recombines TRBV4-3 with TRBJ1-2, with D possibly TRBD1 on 6 matching bases. The V gene lost 1 base and the J gene lost 7 bases, with 16 bases spanning the gap. The CDR3 is 15 residues long. Germline CDR1 reads LGHNA; CDR2 reads YSLEER. The CDR3 coding sequence is TGCGCCAGCAGCCAAGCGACTACAGGGCGCGGTGGCTACACCTTC. Encoded protein: CASSQATTGRGGYTF.

This clonotype was found many times. The V gene is TRBV9, the J gene TRBJ2-2; 8 nucleotides align to TRBD2. The CDR3 spans 12 residues. CDR1 SGDLS and CDR2 YYNGEE come from the germline V gene. V was clipped by 7 bases and J by 8 bases; unmatched bases: 4. CDR3 DNA sequence: TGTGCCAGCCAGCGGGAGTCTGGGGAGCTGTTTTTT. Its protein product is CASQRESGELFF.

Many counts were recorded for this clonotype. The CDR3 DNA sequence: TGTGCCAGCAGCGTAACCCCGGGGGGGAGCACAGATACGCAGTATTTT. Translation gives CASSVTPGGSTDTQYF. The chain couples TRBV9 to TRBJ2-3; TRBD2 matches 8 bases. This CDR3 region has 16 residues. From germline, CDR1 is SGDLS and CDR2 YYNGEE. V was clipped by 1 base and J by 0 bases; unmatched bases: 4. The full variable domain, its missing parts supplied by reference TRBV9 and TRBJ2-3, is DSGVTQTPKHLITATGQRVTLRCSPRSGDLSVYWYQQSLDQGLQFLIQYYNGEERAKGNILERFSAQQFPDLHSELNLSSLELGDSALYFCASSVTPGGSTDTQYFGPGTRLTVL.

This clonotype was counted ten times or more. J is TRBJ2-7 and V is TRBV29-1; D uncertain. Trimming took 2 bases from V and 1 from J, leaving 6 bases between them. This CDR3 spans 12 amino acids. The germline gives CDR1 SQVTM, CDR2 ANQGSEA. CDR3 nucleotides: TGCAGCGTTGAAACGGATTCCTACGAGCAGTACTTC. As protein: CSVETDSYEQYF.

This clonotype has at least ten counts. This sequence joins TRBV2 and TRBJ2-2; 7 bases match TRBD1. The CDR3 extends over 13 amino acids. Germline V lookup: CDR1 SNHLY, CDR2 FYNNEI. Trimming took 8 bases from V and 6 from J; bases not matched to a gene: 6. As DNA, the CDR3 is TGTGCCAGCGAAAATACAGGGGCCGGGGAGCTGTTTTTT. It translates to CASENTGAGELFF.

This clonotype has a count of ten or more. This chain uses TRBV12-3 or TRBV12-4 with TRBJ2-3, with 13 bases matching TRBD2. CDR3 length: 17 amino acids. The trim removed 3 bases at V and 4 bases at J, leaving 7 bases unmatched. In nucleotides, the CDR3 is TGTGCCAGCAGTTTTACAGGACTAGCGGGAGCGGCAGATACGCAGTATTTT. This sequence encodes CASSFTGLAGAADTQYF.

With respect to this clonotype: An end of the junction differs from the germline gene, which may be a read error. V and J are TRBV10-3 and TRBJ1-5; D is ambiguous. This CDR3 contains 13 residues. CDR1 is ENHRY, CDR2 SYGVKD, per germline. In nucleotides, the CDR3 is TGTGCCATCAGTGTTGCGAGCAATAAGACCCAGAATTTT. Protein product: CAISVASNKTQNF.

This clonotype was seen repeatedly, ten times or more. The CDR3 DNA follows: TGCAGTGCTCCAGGGGGGGGAGCCAAAAACATTCAGTACTTC. It is translated as CSAPGGGAKNIQYF. The chain has TRBV20-1 and TRBJ2-4; D is tentatively TRBD1 or TRBD2 (7 bases each). Trimming took off 5 bases at V and 0 bases at J, with 11 bases between the two ends. The CDR3 covers 14 residues. The germline CDR1 and CDR2 sequences are DFQATT and SNEGSKA (reference sequence).